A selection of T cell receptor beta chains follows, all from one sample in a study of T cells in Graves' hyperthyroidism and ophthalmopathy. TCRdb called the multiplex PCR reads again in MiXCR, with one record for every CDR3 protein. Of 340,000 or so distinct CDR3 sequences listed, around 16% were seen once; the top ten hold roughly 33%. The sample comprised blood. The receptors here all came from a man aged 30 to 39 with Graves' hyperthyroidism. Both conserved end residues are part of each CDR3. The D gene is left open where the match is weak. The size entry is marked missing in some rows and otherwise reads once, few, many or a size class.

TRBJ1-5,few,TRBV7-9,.,TGTGCCAGCAGCTCCGTGGAAGGGGATCAGCCCCAGCATTTT,CASSSVEGDQPQHF
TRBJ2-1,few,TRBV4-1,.,TGCGCCAGCAGCCAAGGGCACTTACACTCCTACAATGAGCAGTTCTTC,CASSQGHLHSYNEQFF
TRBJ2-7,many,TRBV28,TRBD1,TGTGCCAGCAGTTTTGGACAGGGGATGAACGAGCAGTACTTC,CASSFGQGMNEQYF
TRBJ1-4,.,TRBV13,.,TGTGCCAGCAGCCGAAGACAGGTTGATGAAAAACTGTTTTTT,CASSRRQVDEKLFF
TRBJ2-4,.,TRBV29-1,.,TGCGGCGTCAAGTCAGGGGTGTCTGTAGACATTCAGTACTTC,CGVKSGVSVDIQYF
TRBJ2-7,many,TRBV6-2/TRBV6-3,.,TGTGCCAGCAGTCGAACAGGGTACCTTTCCTACGAGCAGTACTTC,CASSRTGYLSYEQYF
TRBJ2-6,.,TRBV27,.,TGTGCCAGCACCCCGGGACCCTCTGGGGCCAACGTCCTGACTTTC,CASTPGPSGANVLTF
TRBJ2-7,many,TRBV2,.,TGTGCCAGCAGTGATCAGGGCTACGAGCAGTACTTC,CASSDQGYEQYF
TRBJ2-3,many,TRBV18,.,TGTGCCAGCTCACCTCCTACAGGGCCCGGAGACACGCAGTATTTT,CASSPPTGPGDTQYF
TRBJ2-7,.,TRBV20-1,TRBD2,TGCAGTGCTATAGCGGGAGAGAACTACGAGCAGTACTTC,CSAIAGENYEQYF
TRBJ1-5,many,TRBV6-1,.,TGTGCCAGCACCGAGCGGAGAGGGGGGAAGCAGCCCCAGCATTTT,CASTERRGGKQPQHF
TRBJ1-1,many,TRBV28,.,TGTGCCAGCAGGGGACTTGGATTGAGTGAAGCTTTCTTT,CASRGLGLSEAFF
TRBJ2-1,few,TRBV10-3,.,TGTGCCATCAGTGAGGTCTCCAACATTGGGGATGAGCAGTTCTTC,CAISEVSNIGDEQFF
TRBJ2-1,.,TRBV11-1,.,TGTGCCAGCAGCCGGACGCCCCTCAATGAGCAGTTCTTC,CASSRTPLNEQFF
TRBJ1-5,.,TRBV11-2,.,TGTGCCAGCAGCTTAGGGGGGGGGGCCAATCAGCCCCAGCATTTT,CASSLGGGANQPQHF
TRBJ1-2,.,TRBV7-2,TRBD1,TGTGCCAGCAGCCCCGGTGGGGGACAGTACTATGGCTACACCTTC,CASSPGGGQYYGYTF
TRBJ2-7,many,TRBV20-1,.,TGCAGTGCTGGGGCCCGGCGGTACTCCTACGAGCAGTACTTC,CSAGARRYSYEQYF
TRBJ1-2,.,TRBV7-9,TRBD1,TGTGCCAGCAGCGTAGGGACAGACTACTATGGCTACACCTTC,CASSVGTDYYGYTF
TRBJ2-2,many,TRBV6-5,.,TGTGCCAGCAGTTACTCGCGCCTGAACACCGGGGAGCTGTTTTTT,CASSYSRLNTGELFF
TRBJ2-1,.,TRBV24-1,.,TGTGCCACCAGGGAGGGCAATGAGCAGTTCTTC,CATREGNEQFF
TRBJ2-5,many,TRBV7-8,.,TGTGCCAGCAGTCAAACGACGCCGCCCCAAGAGACCCAGTACTTC,CASSQTTPPQETQYF
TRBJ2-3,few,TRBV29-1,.,TGCAGCGTAAGCGGTTCTGGGACAGATACGCAGTATTTT,CSVSGSGTDTQYF
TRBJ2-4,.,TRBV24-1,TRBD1,TGTGCCACCAGTGACCGGACAGGGAACAAAAACATTCAGTACTTC,CATSDRTGNKNIQYF